This T cell receptor (beta chain) is drawn from a study of vaccination and CD4 T cells after COVID-19. Overall study: Post-COVID sampling occurred a median roughly 100 days after diagnosis (range 35 to 161).

Notes on the study in general: In median terms, SARS-CoV-2-reactive clonotypes went from approximately 21 to 40, a nonsignificant rise.

The Oncomine TCR Beta short-read assay sequenced DNA from cultured CD4+ T cells. One entry per CDR3 protein, called by TCRdb with MiXCR from the PCR reads. The sample yields around 11,000 distinct CDR3 sequences, around 40% seen once. With regard to this clonotype: Its specificity is unknown.

Specified treatment: approximately 10-day PBMC culture with coronavirus spike peptide pools or control peptides (ViraFEST assay). Peptide pool stimulation in ViraFEST expanded antigen-specific T cells, whose TCRs were then sequenced. Convalescent patients tested SARS-CoV-2 PCR positive from March to December 2020, before Alpha, Beta and Delta emerged. V was clipped by 2 bases and J by 6 bases; unmatched bases: 7. The CDR3 extends over 15 amino acids. Germline values: CDR1 KGHDR, CDR2 SFDVKD. The V gene is TRBV24-1, the J gene TRBJ2-3; 7 bases are shared with TRBD1. The source was CD4+ T cells from blood, cultured in vitro, collected after SARS-CoV-2 vaccination. This receptor was identified in a human donor who had recovered from COVID-19. The CDR3 DNA sequence: TGTGCCACCAGTGATTCGGGACAGATGAAGGATACGCAGTATTTT. This translates into CATSDSGQMKDTQYF.